Shown below are 5 T cell receptor beta chains from a single sample sequenced in a study of T cell responses to AZD1222 COVID-19 vaccine. TCRdb keeps only in-frame clones here, not all; method: immunoSEQ multiplex PCR. This table has 77,000 or so clones, 80% to 90% appearing once. This material consisted of peripheral blood, taken on day 0 of AZD1222 vaccination. These receptors were obtained from an adult in good health.

The chain joins TRBV4-1 to TRBJ1-5; TRBD1 is a possible D gene (6 bases). Germline V lookup: CDR1 MGHRA, CDR2 YSYEKL. V was clipped by 5 bases and J by 4 bases, with 21 bases between them. This CDR3 region has 17 residues. The CDR3 loop is CASSILSGTRQNQPQHF. In DNA, the CDR3 is TGCGCCAGCAGCATTCTCTCCGGGACAAGGCAAAATCAGCCCCAGCATTTT.

This rearrangement joins TRBV5-4 to TRBJ2-3, with TRBD2 matching 12 bases. V lost 0 bases and J lost 4; bases outside the gene matches: 9. This CDR3 is 18 amino acids long. From germline, CDR1 is SGHNT and CDR2 YYREEE (reference sequence). CDR3 amino acids: CASSLGGGGLAGPDTQYF. Here the CDR3 DNA reads TGTGCCAGCAGCTTGGGGGGTGGAGGACTAGCGGGACCAGATACGCAGTATTTT.

This chain connects TRBV28 to TRBJ1-2; D call uncertain. This CDR3 has 11 residues. Trimming removed 2 bases at V and 7 bases at J, with 5 bases between. From germline, CDR1 is MDHEN and CDR2 SYDVKM. The CDR3 loop reads CASSLNIGYTF. The CDR3 region has the DNA TGTGCCAGCAGTTTAAATATTGGCTACACCTTC.

The chain couples TRBV6-5 to TRBJ2-7, with 9 positions matching TRBD1. The V segment lost 5 bases and the J segment 5 bases; nucleotides outside the gene matches: 10. CDR3 size: 15 residues. CDR1 is MNHEY, CDR2 SVGAGI, per germline. CDR3 in amino acids: CASSIRPGTGNEQYF. Here the CDR3 DNA reads TGTGCCAGCAGTATTCGTCCCGGGACAGGGAACGAGCAGTACTTC.

V usage is TRBV9 and J usage is TRBJ1-1; 7 nucleotides align to TRBD1. Germline V lookup: CDR1 SGDLS, CDR2 YYNGEE. Germline trimming cut 0 bases from V and 2 bases from J; bases unmatched to any gene: 10. CDR3 length: 17 amino acids. CDR3 loop: CASSVEGTARTNTEAFF. In DNA, the CDR3 is TGTGCCAGCAGCGTAGAAGGGACAGCCAGAACCAACACTGAAGCTTTCTTT.